The rows below give T cell receptor beta chains drawn from one sample of a study of blood T cells in healthy people across ages. TCRdb re-analysed the 5' RACE reads in MiXCR, keeping a single row per CDR3 protein. Among some 850,000 distinct CDR3 sequences listed, approximately 24% were seen once. The data also belong to a second study, concerning T cells of mothers and their children.

Material: blood. These TCRs come from a boy between 10 and 17 years old in good health. CDR3s include the opening cysteine and the closing phenylalanine or tryptophan. Fields, in order: V gene, clone size, J gene, D gene, CDR3 DNA, CDR3 protein. D genes are given only for firm matches. A clone size is listed for some rows: how often the clone was seen (once, few, many), or a class if it is expanded.

TRBV28,NA,TRBJ1-2,NA,TGTGCCAGCAGTTCCTCAGGGGCAGCTAGCTATGGCTACACCTTC,CASSSSGAASYGYTF
TRBV29-1,NA,TRBJ1-1,NA,TGCAGCGTTTCCCAGGGCGGAGTGAACACTGAAGCTTTCTTT,CSVSQGGVNTEAFF
TRBV20-1,few,TRBJ2-5,NA,TGCAGTTCGAAGGAATCCTTAGAGGTCCAGTACTTC,CSSKESLEVQYF
TRBV29-1,NA,TRBJ2-5,NA,TGCAGCGTTGAAGGGGTGCAAAAGACCCAGTACTTC,CSVEGVQKTQYF
TRBV5-1,NA,TRBJ2-4,NA,TGCGCCAGCAGCTTGGAGGTTGTAGGGGGGGCGGCCAAAAACATTCAGTACTTC,CASSLEVVGGAAKNIQYF
TRBV12-3/TRBV12-4,few,TRBJ2-7,NA,TGTGCCAGCCGTCCGGGGCGCTCCTACGAGCAGTACTTC,CASRPGRSYEQYF
TRBV7-3,few,TRBJ2-5,TRBD1,TGTGCCAGCAGCCCGACAGGGTTGGGGGAGACCCAGTACTTC,CASSPTGLGETQYF
TRBV9,few,TRBJ1-6,NA,TGTGCCAGCAGCGTAGGAACAGGGTATAATTCACCCCTCCACTTT,CASSVGTGYNSPLHF
TRBV20-1,few,TRBJ1-2,NA,TGCAGTGCTAGAGATAGGGATTTCCAGGCATCTAACTATGGCTACACCTTC,CSARDRDFQASNYGYTF
TRBV29-1,NA,TRBJ1-6,TRBD1,TGCAGCGTTACCAGGGGGGCTCAGTCACCCCTCCACTTT,CSVTRGAQSPLHF
TRBV28,NA,TRBJ2-7,TRBD2,TGTGCCAGCAGTTCCCCCGGGACTAGCGGGGGGGCCGACGAGCAGTACTTC,CASSSPGTSGGADEQYF
TRBV20-1,few,TRBJ1-2,NA,TGCAGTGCTAGAGAAAACAGGGAAAACATCTATGGCTACACCTTC,CSARENRENIYGYTF
TRBV3-1,NA,TRBJ2-1,NA,TGTGCCAGCAGCCAAGTTCGGGGAAACATGAATGAGCAGTTCTTC,CASSQVRGNMNEQFF
TRBV20-1,once,TRBJ1-1,NA,TGCAGTGCTAGGGACTCCCCGGACGGTGGCACTCAAGCTTTCTTT,CSARDSPDGGTQAFF
TRBV29-1,few,TRBJ2-1,TRBD1,TGCAGCGTTGAGGGCAGGGGGCTGGGTTATGATGAGCAGTTCTTC,CSVEGRGLGYDEQFF
TRBV3-1,NA,TRBJ2-7,TRBD2,TGTGCCAGCAGCGAAAGCGGGGGGGCGAGCGAGCAGTACTTC,CASSESGGASEQYF
TRBV5-1,NA,TRBJ1-1,NA,TGCGCCAGCAGCTTGGCTCATGGGGGGAACACTGAAGCTTTCTTT,CASSLAHGGNTEAFF
TRBV6-6,few,TRBJ2-7,NA,TGTGCCAGCAGGGGGTATACCTACGAGCAGTACTTC,CASRGYTYEQYF
TRBV29-1,NA,TRBJ2-6,NA,TGCAGCGTTGGGGGACTTGGGGCCAACGTCCTGACTTTC,CSVGGLGANVLTF
TRBV5-6,few,TRBJ1-2,NA,TGTGCCAGCAGCTCCACCGGGACGATGGGCGGCTACACCTTC,CASSSTGTMGGYTF
TRBV14,few,TRBJ2-7,NA,TGTGCCAGCAGCCAACTCAGCCCCGTGGAGCAGTACTTC,CASSQLSPVEQYF
TRBV20-1,few,TRBJ1-4,NA,TGCAGTGCTCTTGCCCAGTCGATCGAAAAACTGTTTTTT,CSALAQSIEKLFF
TRBV29-1,NA,TRBJ2-7,TRBD1,TGCAGCGTTGAGCATCCGGGACAGGGGTTTCGCTACGAGCAGTACTTC,CSVEHPGQGFRYEQYF
TRBV5-1,NA,TRBJ2-3,NA,TGCGCCAGCAGCTTGGGGGTGCCGGGGATGGTGAGCACAGATACGCAGTATTTT,CASSLGVPGMVSTDTQYF
TRBV12-3/TRBV12-4,few,TRBJ1-6,TRBD1,TGTGCCAGCGGTCCCCAGGGGGCCGATTCACCCCTCCACTTT,CASGPQGADSPLHF
TRBV2,NA,TRBJ2-2,TRBD2,TGTGCCAGTACTAGCGGAGCGAACACCGGGGAGCTGTTTTTT,CASTSGANTGELFF
TRBV11-3,few,TRBJ2-2,NA,TGTGCCAGCAGCCCCGGACCCTATACTAACACCGGGGAGCTGTTTTTT,CASSPGPYTNTGELFF
TRBV12-3/TRBV12-4,few,TRBJ2-5,NA,TGTGCCAGCAGTTCCACCCATCGGGAGACCCAGTACTTC,CASSSTHRETQYF
TRBV29-1,few,TRBJ2-1,NA,TGCAGCGTTGAATACTCGAGCTCCTACAATGAGCAGTTCTTC,CSVEYSSSYNEQFF
TRBV7-9,few,TRBJ2-5,NA,TGTGCCAGCAGCATAACACTAGCCTCTGAGGAGACCCAGTACTTC,CASSITLASEETQYF
TRBV7-2,NA,TRBJ2-7,NA,TGTGCCAGCAGCGGGGGGACTTTTGACCGCTACGAGCAGTACTTC,CASSGGTFDRYEQYF
TRBV6-1,NA,TRBJ1-4,NA,TGTGCCAGCAGTGGAGGACAGTATGGTAATGAAAAACTGTTTTTT,CASSGGQYGNEKLFF
TRBV12-3/TRBV12-4,few,TRBJ2-2,NA,TGTGCCAGCCGCCAGGCAGAAAACACCGGGGAGCTGTTTTTT,CASRQAENTGELFF
TRBV27,NA,TRBJ2-1,NA,TGTGCCAGCAAGGTCAGCACTGCTGATTCTGAGCAGTTCTTC,CASKVSTADSEQFF
TRBV12-3/TRBV12-4,few,TRBJ2-1,TRBD2,TGTGCCAGCAGTCCAGGGGCCCGCGGACTAGCGGGGGGGCCTAGTGAGCAGTTCTTC,CASSPGARGLAGGPSEQFF
TRBV11-3,NA,TRBJ2-7,TRBD1,TGTGCCAGCAGCTTAGTACAGGGGGGCGAGCAGTACTTC,CASSLVQGGEQYF
TRBV5-5,NA,TRBJ2-3,TRBD2,TGTGCCAGCAGCCGGACTAGCCCTTACACAGATACGCAGTATTTT,CASSRTSPYTDTQYF
TRBV12-3/TRBV12-4,few,TRBJ1-5,TRBD1,TGTGCCAGCCATCAGGGGGCTGGCAATCAGCCCCAGCATTTT,CASHQGAGNQPQHF
TRBV15,NA,TRBJ1-2,TRBD1,TGTGCCACCAGCAGTAGGGACAGGGTAGAGAGCTACACCTTC,CATSSRDRVESYTF
TRBV2,NA,TRBJ2-7,NA,TGTGCCAGCACTTGGGGGGGCCAGCCCTACGAGCAGTACTTC,CASTWGGQPYEQYF